One sample yielded the 27 T cell receptor beta chains listed below, sequenced in a study of beta chain features in type 1 diabetes. Of the isolated RNA, all was reverse transcribed, and so the sequenced material was expressed TCRB transcripts. The table came from immunoSEQ multiplex PCR; TCRdb's copy has only in-frame clones and leaves some out. The sample has hundreds of thousands of clones; over 7.5% are singletons. The specimen was naive CD4+ T cells from blood. Every receptor here comes from a woman aged 18-35 years in good health.

The CDR3 DNA reads TGTGCCTGGAGGCAAGTGCGGGGACGGGAGAATAACTATGGCTACACCTTC. Translated: CAWRQVRGRENNYGYTF. V and J are TRBV30 and TRBJ1-2; TRBD1 might be the D (5 bases). The CDR3 totals 17 residues. V was pared by 3 bases and J by 1 base, with 21 bases between. Germline assignment: CDR1 GTSNPN and CDR2 SVGIG (reference sequence).

This clone was observed a handful of times. The rearrangement uses TRBV5-1 and TRBJ2-3; 7 nucleotides align to TRBD1. Germline CDR1 reads SGHRS; CDR2 reads YFSETQ. This CDR3 has 18 residues. V lost 0 bases, J lost 4 bases, and 14 bases stayed unmatched. The CDR3 DNA is TGCGCCAGCAGCTTGGGTGTCGGGACAGCCTTTTCCCCAGATACGCAGTATTTT. It specifies CASSLGVGTAFSPDTQYF.

The rearrangement joins TRBV6-5 to TRBJ1-1, with D unresolved. CDR3 size: 14 residues. The germline V gene has CDR1 MNHEY and CDR2 SVGAGI. V lost 4 bases to trimming and J lost 1 base, with 10 bases between them. CDR3 sequence (DNA): TGTGCCAGCAGTTTCAGGACTGGGAACACTGAAGCTTTCTTT. Protein: CASSFRTGNTEAFF.

The chain combines TRBV5-1 with TRBJ2-7; the D is unclear. The germline CDR1 and CDR2 sequences are SGHRS and YFSETQ. The CDR3 extends over 15 amino acids. With 4 bases removed from V and 0 bases from J, the gap between germline ends came to 14 bases. The CDR3 sequence is CASSPALGNSYEQYF. CDR3 sequence (DNA): TGCGCCAGCAGCCCCGCCTTGGGCAACTCCTACGAGCAGTACTTC.

The CDR3 bases are TGTGCCAGCAGCTCCCTGCGGGGGGGGGAGGATACGCAGTATTTT. It encodes CASSSLRGGEDTQYF. The chain recombines TRBV7-9 with TRBJ2-3; 9 bases align to TRBD2. Germline values: CDR1 SEHNR, CDR2 FQNEAQ (reference sequence). Trimming took 4 bases from V and 6 from J; bases not matched to a gene: 8. This CDR3 spans 15 amino acids.

This clone was seen many times. The genes are TRBV29-1 and TRBJ2-2, with D possibly matching TRBD1 (5 bases). The V end lost 5 bases, the J end lost 0 bases, and 7 bases lay between the germline ends. There are 13 residues in the CDR3. CDR1 SQVTM and CDR2 ANQGSEA come from the germline V gene. The CDR3 here is CSVFRANTGELFF. The DNA of the CDR3 is TGCAGCGTTTTCAGGGCGAACACCGGGGAGCTGTTTTTT.

The V gene is TRBV9, the J gene TRBJ2-5; possible D gene TRBD1, 6 bases. The V end lost 0 bases, the J end lost 5 bases, and 17 bases lay between the germline ends. This CDR3 comprises 16 residues. Germline V gene data show CDR1 as SGDLS and CDR2 as YYNGEE. The CDR3 region has the DNA TGTGCCAGCAGCGTAGACGTCAGGGGAGTGCTTGAGACCCAGTACTTC. Protein product: CASSVDVRGVLETQYF.

This clone has more than one count but fewer than ten. The rearrangement uses TRBV18 and TRBJ1-2; a possible D gene is TRBD1 (5 bases). The V end lost 3 bases, the J end lost 4 bases, and 15 bases lay between the germline ends. Looked up from germline, CDR1 is KGHSH and CDR2 is LQKENI. The CDR3 is 15 residues long. This CDR3 reads CASSPQDTVRYGYTF. The CDR3 bases are TGTGCCAGCTCACCGCAGGACACCGTACGCTATGGCTACACCTTC.

This clone was counted between two and nine times. J is TRBJ1-4 and V is TRBV5-1; tentative D call: TRBD1 (5 bases). The germline gives CDR1 SGHRS, CDR2 YFSETQ. V was clipped by 3 bases and J by 8 bases, with 17 bases between them. CDR3 length: 15 amino acids. CDR3: CASSSSTAPREKLFF. For the CDR3, the DNA is TGCGCCAGCAGCTCCTCGACAGCGCCTCGGGAAAAACTGTTTTTT. Full variable domain (outside the CDR3, taken from reference TRBV5-1 and TRBJ1-4): KAGVTQTPRYLIKTRGQQVTLSCSPISGHRSVSWYQQTPGQGLQFLFEYFSETQRNKGNFPGRFSGRQFSNSRSEMNVSTLELGDSALYLCASSSSTAPREKLFFGSGTQLSVL.

The table lists this clone with a few counts. This chain connects TRBV7-9 to TRBJ2-5, with D maybe TRBD1 (6 bases). This CDR3 comprises 13 residues. Germline CDR1 reads SEHNR; CDR2 reads FQNEAQ (reference sequence). The V gene lost 5 bases and the J gene lost 3 bases, with 10 bases spanning the gap. In nucleotides, the CDR3 is TGTGCCAGCAGCCCCCGGGACAAAGAGACCCAGTACTTC. It codes for CASSPRDKETQYF.

The table lists this clone with a few counts. J is TRBJ2-5 and V is TRBV19; D might be TRBD1 (7 bases). This CDR3 is 14 amino acids long. The germline gives CDR1 LNHDA, CDR2 SQIVND (reference sequence). Trimming took off 3 bases at V and 2 bases at J, with 10 bases between the two ends. The CDR3 sequence is CASSIGGQQETQYF. The CDR3 nucleotides are TGTGCCAGTAGTATCGGGGGACAGCAAGAGACCCAGTACTTC.

The V and J genes are TRBV25-1 and TRBJ1-1; D is possibly TRBD1 (5 bases). The CDR3 spans 13 residues. Per germline, CDR1 MGHDK and CDR2 SYGVNS. Trimming shortened V by 7 bases and J by 4 bases, and 13 bases separated the two germline ends. This CDR3 reads CASTRGVGTEAFF. Written as DNA, the CDR3 is TGTGCCAGCACCCGGGGGGTCGGCACTGAAGCTTTCTTT.

J is TRBJ2-7 and V is TRBV7-9, with 7 bases matching TRBD2. Germline V gives CDR1 SEHNR, CDR2 FQNEAQ (reference sequence). The CDR3 loop spans 17 amino acids. Trimming cost V 2 bases and J 2 bases; bases outside gene matches: 12. The CDR3 loop is CASSLRASGIPTYEQYF. CDR3 sequence (DNA): TGTGCCAGCAGCTTAAGGGCTAGCGGAATCCCAACCTACGAGCAGTACTTC.

This chain connects TRBV5-1 to TRBJ2-1, with D possibly being TRBD2 (5 bases). The germline V gene encodes CDR1 SGHRS and CDR2 YFSETQ. The length of the CDR3 is 13 residues. V was trimmed by 4 bases and J by 7 bases, leaving 12 bases between them. The CDR3 spells CASSPRAGNEQFF. CDR3 bases: TGCGCCAGCAGCCCCCGGGCGGGTAATGAGCAGTTCTTC.

The chain recombines TRBV6-1 with TRBJ2-1; 9 bases match TRBD1. CDR1 is MNHNS and CDR2 is SASEGT in the germline V gene. The CDR3 extends over 15 amino acids. V lost 4 bases and J lost 3; bases outside the gene matches: 4. The CDR3 reads CASSATGGIYNEQFF. In DNA, the CDR3 is TGTGCCAGCAGTGCGACAGGGGGAATCTACAATGAGCAGTTCTTC.

The chain joins TRBV5-4 to TRBJ1-4; D is uncertain. This CDR3 spans 14 amino acids. V was clipped by 4 bases and J by 6 bases, with 13 bases between them. Germline V gives CDR1 SGHNT, CDR2 YYREEE (reference sequence). The CDR3 DNA reads TGTGCCAGCAGCCTACACGGGGTGGATGAAAAACTGTTTTTT. Amino acid sequence: CASSLHGVDEKLFF.

A few counts support this clone. The chain joins TRBV5-1 to TRBJ2-5; 8 bases align to TRBD1. Germline CDR1 reads SGHRS; CDR2 reads YFSETQ. V trimming: 2 bases; J trimming: 5 bases; junction bases outside the gene matches: 5. This CDR3 comprises 14 residues. The CDR3 is CASSLTGGDETQYF. For the CDR3, the DNA is TGCGCCAGCAGCTTAACAGGGGGTGATGAGACCCAGTACTTC.

This clone was observed many times. This chain connects TRBV6-6 to TRBJ2-1; TRBD2 matches 12 bases. There are 15 residues in the CDR3. Looked up from germline, CDR1 is MNHNY and CDR2 is SVGAGI (reference sequence). J gave up 3 bases and V 7 bases, and 4 bases lay outside the gene matches. The CDR3 here is CASTPTSGGYNEQFF. DNA of the CDR3: TGTGCCAGCACCCCGACTAGCGGGGGCTACAATGAGCAGTTCTTC.

This clone was observed a few times. J is TRBJ1-2 and V is TRBV30, with 9 bases lining up with TRBD1. Trimming at V came to 6 bases and at J to 12 bases, leaving 11 bases not matched to a gene. There are 12 residues in the CDR3. Germline CDR1 is GTSNPN and CDR2 is SVGIG (reference sequence). The CDR3 sequence is CACPGQGNLHTF. The DNA for the CDR3 is TGTGCCTGTCCGGGACAGGGTAACCTGCACACCTTC.

This clone came up a few times. J is TRBJ2-1 and V is TRBV15, with 12 bases aligning to TRBD1. Trimming took 3 bases from V and 8 from J; bases not matched to a gene: 5. Germline values: CDR1 LNHNV, CDR2 YYDKDF (reference sequence). The CDR3 spans 15 residues. Here the CDR3 DNA reads TGTGCCACCAGCAGTCTGGGACAGGGGGCACATGAGCAGTTCTTC. Encoded protein: CATSSLGQGAHEQFF.

A single count supports this clone. V and J are TRBV6-6 and TRBJ2-7; 10 positions agree with TRBD1. Germline V gene sequence: CDR1 MNHNY, CDR2 SVGAGI (reference sequence). This CDR3 is 13 amino acids long. V dropped 2 bases and J dropped 9; count of bases not matched to a gene: 4. The CDR3, as DNA: TGTGCCAGCAGTTACGGGACAGGGGAGGTGCAGTACTTC. This sequence encodes CASSYGTGEVQYF.

The chain is built from TRBV29-1 and TRBJ2-2, with 12 bases lining up with TRBD2. The germline gives CDR1 SQVTM, CDR2 ANQGSEA. J gave up 5 bases and V 6 bases, and 7 bases lay outside the gene matches. This CDR3 has 15 residues. Written as DNA, the CDR3 is TGCAGCGTCGTGACTAGCGGGAGTTATACCGGGGAGCTGTTTTTT. It yields the protein CSVVTSGSYTGELFF.

The J gene is TRBJ2-6, the V gene TRBV5-5; 8 positions match TRBD2. J was trimmed by 3 bases and V by 4 bases; bases with no gene match: 15. The germline gives CDR1 SGHKS, CDR2 YYEKEE (reference sequence). The CDR3 spans 19 residues. The CDR3 bases are TGTGCCAGCAGCCCACTCGGGGAAGCGGGAGTTGGTGGGGCCAACGTCCTGACTTTC. Protein: CASSPLGEAGVGGANVLTF.

This clone was detected only a few times. The J gene is TRBJ1-1, the V gene TRBV29-1; D might be TRBD1 (5 bases). CDR3 length: 14 residues. CDR1 and CDR2 from the germline V gene are SQVTM and ANQGSEA. Between the trimmed V and J ends, which lost 1 base and 4 bases, there was a span of 13 bases. The CDR3 loop is CSVEGLGAVTEAFF. DNA for the CDR3: TGCAGCGTTGAAGGGTTAGGGGCGGTCACTGAAGCTTTCTTT.

The V call is TRBV5-1, the J call TRBJ1-6; tentatively, D is TRBD1 (5 bases). CDR1 is SGHRS, CDR2 YFSETQ, per germline. Trimming cost V 3 bases and J 0 bases, with 16 bases left between them. The CDR3 is 18 residues long. The CDR3 reads CASSSWTGGSSYNSPLHF. The DNA for the CDR3 is TGCGCCAGCAGCTCATGGACTGGGGGGTCCTCCTATAATTCACCCCTCCACTTT.

This clone was recorded a few times. The chain couples TRBV4-1 to TRBJ2-1; D might be TRBD1 (5 bases). V lost 0 bases to trimming and J lost 4 bases, with 13 bases between them. Germline lookup yields CDR1 MGHRA and CDR2 YSYEKL. This CDR3 comprises 16 residues. In DNA, the CDR3 is TGCGCCAGCAGCCAAGATTTCTGGGGCTTGTACAATGAGCAGTTCTTC. This translates into CASSQDFWGLYNEQFF.

This chain connects TRBV11-3 to TRBJ2-5; 7 bases fit TRBD2. After removal of 0 bases from V and 5 bases from J, the junction contained 0 bases not matched to a gene. The CDR3 runs to 13 residues. Looked up from germline, CDR1 is SGHNT and CDR2 is YENEEA. This chain's CDR3 is CASSLEGGETQYF. The CDR3 nucleotides are TGTGCCAGCAGCTTAGAGGGGGGGGAGACCCAGTACTTC.